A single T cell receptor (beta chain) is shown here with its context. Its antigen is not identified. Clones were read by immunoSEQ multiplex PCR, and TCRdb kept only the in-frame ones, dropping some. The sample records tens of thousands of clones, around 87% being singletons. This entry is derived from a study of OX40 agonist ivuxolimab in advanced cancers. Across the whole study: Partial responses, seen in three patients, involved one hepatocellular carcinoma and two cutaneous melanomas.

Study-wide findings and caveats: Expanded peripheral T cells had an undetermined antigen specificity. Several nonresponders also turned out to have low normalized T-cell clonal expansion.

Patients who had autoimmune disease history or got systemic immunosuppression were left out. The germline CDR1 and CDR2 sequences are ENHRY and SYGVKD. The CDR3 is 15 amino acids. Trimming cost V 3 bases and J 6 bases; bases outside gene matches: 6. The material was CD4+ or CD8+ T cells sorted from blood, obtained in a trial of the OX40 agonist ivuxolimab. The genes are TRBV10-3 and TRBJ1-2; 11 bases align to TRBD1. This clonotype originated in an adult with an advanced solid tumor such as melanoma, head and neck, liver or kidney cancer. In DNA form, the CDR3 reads TGTGCCATCAGTGATCCGGGACAGGGGGTCAATGGCTACACCTTC. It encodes CAISDPGQGVNGYTF.